The 14 T cell receptor beta chains below all came from one sample that was sequenced in a study of T cells after yellow fever vaccination. One entry per CDR3 protein results from TCRdb running MiXCR on the 5' RACE reads. In the table there are some 150,000 distinct CDR3 sequences, 11% of which are singletons. The sample here was CD8+ T cells sorted from PBMCs, taken 15 days after the yellow fever booster vaccination. The receptors were sampled from a man aged 18 to 29 who received the YFV17D yellow fever vaccine.

This clonotype was seen at least ten times. The chain couples TRBV6-1 to TRBJ2-6, with D uncertain. The CDR3 sequence is 15 residues long. Looked up from germline, CDR1 is MNHNS and CDR2 is SASEGT. V gave up 1 base and J gave up 0 bases, with 4 bases separating them. CDR3 in amino acids: CASSEGGSGANVLTF. In DNA, the CDR3 is TGTGCCAGCAGTGAAGGGGGCTCTGGGGCCAACGTCCTGACTTTC.

J is TRBJ1-3 and V is TRBV7-6; no firm D call. The CDR3 sequence is 15 residues long. Germline-derived CDR1 and CDR2 are SGHVS and FNYEAQ. V was trimmed by 1 base and J by 0 bases, leaving 7 bases between them. This chain's CDR3 is CASSLGEYSGNTIYF. As DNA, the CDR3 is TGTGCCAGCAGCTTAGGGGAGTACTCTGGAAACACCATATATTTT.

The chain combines TRBV20-1 with TRBJ2-1; D gene unclear. The CDR3 sequence is 14 residues long. The germline V gene has CDR1 DFQATT and CDR2 SNEGSKA (reference sequence). Trimming stripped 3 bases from V and 0 bases from J, with 9 bases between. In nucleotides, the CDR3 is TGCAGTGCTAGTGACCGGTACTCCTACAATGAGCAGTTCTTC. It specifies CSASDRYSYNEQFF.

The chain recombines TRBV29-1 with TRBJ1-2; tentatively, D is TRBD1 (5 bases). Germline CDR1 and CDR2: SQVTM and ANQGSEA. CDR3 length: 13 amino acids. V was clipped by 5 bases and J by 8 bases, with 18 bases between them. The chain's CDR3 is CSVSGEGAGGYTF. Here the CDR3 DNA reads TGCAGCGTTTCCGGGGAAGGGGCTGGAGGCTACACCTTC.

This clonotype was detected a few times. V usage is TRBV12-3 or TRBV12-4 and J usage is TRBJ2-7; D gene ambiguous. This CDR3 has 13 residues. V lost 1 base to trimming and J lost 13 bases, with 17 bases between them. The DNA for the CDR3 is TGTGCCAGCAGTTTAGGGGCCCGACTCGCAGGTTACTTC. Its translation is CASSLGARLAGYF.

This clonotype has a count of ten or more. V is TRBV29-1 and J is TRBJ1-1; D possibly corresponds to TRBD1 (6 bases). This CDR3 region has 14 residues. Germline V lookup: CDR1 SQVTM, CDR2 ANQGSEA. The V end lost 8 bases, the J end lost 5 bases, and 21 bases lay between the germline ends. In DNA, the CDR3 is TGCAGCTTTTACAGGGTTGGAGGAGGGACTGAAGCTTTCTTT. Its translation: CSFYRVGGGTEAFF.

This clonotype showed up just a few times. J is TRBJ1-3 and V is TRBV29-1; a possible D gene is TRBD1 (6 bases). The V and J ends lost 8 bases and 4 bases respectively, with 12 bases between them. CDR1 SQVTM and CDR2 ANQGSEA come from the germline V gene. The CDR3 runs 12 residues. CDR3 protein: CSIGQSGNTIYF. CDR3 coding DNA: TGCAGCATCGGACAGTCCGGAAACACCATATATTTT.

This rearrangement joins TRBV3-1 to TRBJ2-1; 7 nucleotides match TRBD2. Germline V CDR1 and CDR2: LGHDT, YNNKEL (reference sequence). This CDR3 is built from 17 residues. The trim removed 2 bases at V and 4 bases at J, leaving 11 bases unmatched. This chain's CDR3 is CASSQLRDYPIYNEQFF. Written as DNA, the CDR3 is TGTGCCAGCAGCCAATTGCGGGACTACCCAATTTACAATGAGCAGTTCTTC.

This clonotype came up a few times. The chain has TRBV16 and TRBJ2-2, with 7 positions matching TRBD1. CDR1 and CDR2 (germline): KGHSY, FQNENV. The V gene end was trimmed by 1 base and the J gene end by 6 bases; junction bases not matched to a gene: 5. This CDR3 spans 15 amino acids. The CDR3, as DNA: TGTGCCAGCAGCCAATTCAACAGGGGAGCCGGGGAGCTGTTTTTT. It encodes CASSQFNRGAGELFF.

The chain employs TRBV29-1 and TRBJ1-1; D gene ambiguous. V shed 3 bases and J shed 6 bases, with 8 bases lying between them. Germline lookup yields CDR1 SQVTM and CDR2 ANQGSEA. This CDR3 spans 11 amino acids. The DNA of the CDR3 is TGCAGCGTTGAGGCGGGATCTGAAGCTTTCTTT. This sequence encodes CSVEAGSEAFF.

This clonotype was observed a few times. This sequence joins TRBV6-2 or TRBV6-3 and TRBJ2-7; possible D gene TRBD2, 6 bases. This CDR3 is built from 16 residues. Trimming pared 0 bases from V and 4 bases from J, leaving 16 bases between. CDR1 is MNHEY and CDR2 is SVGEGT in the germline V gene. CDR3 sequence: CASSYSKVGGGYEQYF. As DNA, the CDR3 is TGTGCCAGCAGTTACTCGAAGGTCGGGGGAGGTTACGAGCAGTACTTC.

This clonotype was found a few times. The rearrangement links TRBV7-2 to TRBJ1-6; 11 bases agree with TRBD1. The germline V gene has CDR1 SGHTA and CDR2 FQGNSA. The J segment lost 8 bases and the V segment lost 3 bases, leaving 6 bases of the junction unmatched. CDR3 length: 16 residues. The CDR3 DNA sequence: TGTGCCAGCAGCTTGAAGGACAGGGGGCTGTATTCACCCCTCCACTTT. Protein sequence: CASSLKDRGLYSPLHF.

The chain links TRBV6-2 or TRBV6-3 to TRBJ2-1, with D perhaps TRBD2 (6 bases). Germline loops: CDR1 MNHEY, CDR2 SVGEGT. This CDR3 is 13 amino acids long. Trimming cost V 6 bases and J 2 bases, with 8 bases left between them. The CDR3 loop is CASRRTTYNEQFF. As DNA, the CDR3 is TGTGCCAGCAGAAGGACTACCTACAATGAGCAGTTCTTC.

This clonotype was counted only a few times. V is TRBV14 and J is TRBJ1-6; TRBD1 is a possible D gene (5 bases). The CDR3 is made up of 15 amino acids. V lost 5 bases, J lost 7 bases, and 15 bases lay in between. Germline CDR1 reads SGHDN; CDR2 reads FVKESK. The CDR3 loop reads CASSSQGRVNSPLHF. Written as DNA, the CDR3 is TGTGCCAGCAGCTCGCAGGGCAGGGTAAATTCACCCCTCCACTTT.